Following are 27 T cell receptor beta chains from one sample sequenced in a study of identical twins. TCRdb processed the 5' RACE reads anew with MiXCR; each CDR3 protein has one entry. The table lists some 1,600,000 distinct CDR3 sequences, about 30% of them singletons. Sequencing was performed on cord blood. The source of these receptors is a newborn girl in good health.

This clonotype was seen only a few times. This sequence joins TRBV5-1 and TRBJ2-2, with D perhaps matching TRBD1 or TRBD2 (5 bases each). Germline CDR1 SGHRS, CDR2 YFSETQ. V lost 4 bases, J lost 2 bases, and 9 bases lay in between. The CDR3 is 14 amino acids. CDR3: CASSRDPNTGELFF. The CDR3 coding sequence is TGCGCCAGCAGCCGGGACCCTAACACCGGGGAGCTGTTTTTT.

This clonotype was observed a handful of times. The rearrangement links TRBV6-1 to TRBJ2-5, with D uncertain. Trimming shortened V by 5 bases and J by 5 bases, and 9 bases separated the two germline ends. This CDR3 is built from 12 residues. Germline-derived CDR1 and CDR2 are MNHNS and SASEGT. The CDR3: CASSPQDETQYF. The CDR3 DNA reads as TGTGCCAGCAGTCCCCAAGATGAGACCCAGTACTTC.

The rearrangement joins TRBV11-2 to TRBJ2-1; 11 bases are shared with TRBD2. The CDR3 has 19 amino acids. V shed 1 base and J 7 bases; nucleotides not matched to a gene: 15. Germline V lookup: CDR1 SGHAT, CDR2 FQNNGV. CDR3 sequence reads: CASSLVGPSTSGVKNEQFF. The CDR3 DNA sequence: TGTGCCAGCAGCTTAGTAGGGCCTTCGACTAGCGGGGTAAAGAATGAGCAGTTCTTC. Variable domain in full (rest from reference TRBV11-2 and TRBJ2-1): EAGVAQSPRYKIIEKRQSVAFWCNPISGHATLYWYQQILGQGPKLLIQFQNNGVVDDSQLPKDRFSAERLKGVDSTLKIQPAKLEDSAVYLCASSLVGPSTSGVKNEQFFGPGTRLTVL.

This chain uses TRBV4-2 with TRBJ1-2; TRBD1 matches at 7 bases. Per the germline V gene, CDR1 is LGHNA and CDR2 is YNFKEQ. The CDR3 is 14 amino acids. V was clipped by 2 bases and J by 10 bases; unmatched bases: 10. In DNA form, the CDR3 reads TGTGCCAGCAGCCAATCAGGGCAGGGGGTCCCCTACACCTTC. Encoded protein: CASSQSGQGVPYTF.

This rearrangement joins TRBV5-1 to TRBJ2-5, with a tentative D call TRBD1 (5 bases). CDR1 SGHRS and CDR2 YFSETQ come from the germline V gene. Trimming took 2 bases from V and 4 from J, leaving 12 bases between them. The CDR3 totals 14 residues. The CDR3 DNA reads as TGCGCCAGCAGCTTAGGGGCCACTGGAGAGACCCAGTACTTC. The encoded protein is CASSLGATGETQYF. The complete variable domain, with remaining parts taken from reference TRBV5-1 and TRBJ2-5, reads KAGVTQTPRYLIKTRGQQVTLSCSPISGHRSVSWYQQTPGQGLQFLFEYFSETQRNKGNFPGRFSGRQFSNSRSEMNVSTLELGDSALYLCASSLGATGETQYFGPGTRLLVL.

V gene TRBV7-8 combines with J gene TRBJ1-6; no clear D. The CDR3 has 15 amino acids. V shed 1 base and J shed 4 bases, with 8 bases lying between them. Germline V lookup: CDR1 SGHVS, CDR2 FQNEAQ. The CDR3 coding sequence is TGTGCCAGCAGCTTAGACGCGGGATATAATTCACCCCTCCACTTT. Protein sequence: CASSLDAGYNSPLHF.

Only a few counts were recorded for this clonotype. V is TRBV14 and J is TRBJ2-7, with D unresolved. The CDR3 length is 15 residues. The V end lost 1 base, the J end lost 5 bases, and 15 bases lay between the germline ends. CDR1 is SGHDN, CDR2 FVKESK, per germline. CDR3 sequence: CASSQGRYHPHEQYF. The CDR3 DNA reads as TGTGCCAGCAGCCAAGGTCGATACCACCCCCACGAGCAGTACTTC.

This sequence joins TRBV28 and TRBJ2-1; tentatively, D is TRBD2 (5 bases). The J call may not be correct, given that the DNA end is closer to TRBJ2-7. Germline V gene lookup returns CDR1 MDHEN and CDR2 SYDVKM. The CDR3 is made up of 14 amino acids. Written as DNA, the CDR3 is TGTGCCAGCAGTTTAGGACTTCCTGACAATGAGCAGTACTTC. Translation: CASSLGLPDNEQYF.

This clonotype was seen just once. This may be a read error, as it is one base from a much larger clone. The V call is TRBV7-9, the J call TRBJ2-1; D possibly uses TRBD1 or TRBD2 (6 bases each). The DNA end is a closer match to TRBJ2-7, so the J assignment may be wrong. The CDR3 loop spans 15 amino acids. Germline V CDR1 and CDR2: SEHNR, FQNEAQ (reference sequence). The CDR3 DNA reads as TGTGCCAGCAGCGCGTTCTCCGGGGGCACCTACGAGCAGTACTTC. Its protein product is CASSAFSGGTYEQYF.

The V gene is TRBV27, the J gene TRBJ1-1; TRBD1 matches at 8 bases. The junction had 9 bases not matched to a gene; V was cut back by 4 bases and J by 5 bases. The germline V gene encodes CDR1 MNHEY and CDR2 SMNVEV (reference sequence). CDR3 size: 15 residues. CDR3 sequence reads: CASSSEQGVATEAFF. The DNA for the CDR3 is TGTGCCAGCAGTTCCGAACAGGGGGTTGCGACTGAAGCTTTCTTT.

The rearrangement joins TRBV4-1 to TRBJ1-1; D remains unclear. The germline gives CDR1 MGHRA, CDR2 YSYEKL. This CDR3 region has 15 residues. V was clipped by 2 bases and J by 2 bases, with 12 bases between them. The CDR3 DNA reads TGCGCCAGCAGCCAACCGGGATCAGGTAACACTGAAGCTTTCTTT. Protein sequence: CASSQPGSGNTEAFF.

This clonotype has a handful of counts. V is TRBV2 and J is TRBJ2-7; possible D gene TRBD1, 6 bases. This CDR3 is 15 amino acids long. Germline V CDR1 and CDR2: SNHLY, FYNNEI. V lost 6 bases, J lost 7 bases, and 22 bases lay in between. This chain's CDR3 is CASSRRQGIYNEQYF. Here the CDR3 DNA reads TGTGCCAGCAGCCGTCGGCAGGGGATCTACAATGAGCAGTACTTC.

Points on this clonotype: Likely a read error: the CDR3 ends without its conserved phenylalanine or tryptophan. The V gene is TRBV7-9, the J gene TRBJ2-1; D might be TRBD1 (5 bases). Trimming stripped 5 bases from V and 8 bases from J, with 19 bases between. The germline V gene has CDR1 SEHNR and CDR2 FQNEAQ (reference sequence). The CDR3 has 15 amino acids. CDR3 amino acids: CASSRSRAPRDEQFL. Written as DNA, the CDR3 is TGTGCCAGCAGCCGGAGCAGGGCCCCTCGGGATGAGCAGTTCTTA.

The chain links TRBV7-2 to TRBJ1-5, with no clear D. V lost 1 base, J lost 7 bases, and 14 bases lay in between. From germline, CDR1 is SGHTA and CDR2 FQGNSA. The CDR3 length is 15 residues. The CDR3 sequence: CASSLELGSGQPQHF. The CDR3 DNA is TGTGCCAGCAGCTTAGAATTGGGGAGCGGACAGCCCCAGCATTTT.

In its sample, this clonotype was seen a few times. The rearrangement links TRBV12-3 or TRBV12-4 to TRBJ1-1, with 9 nucleotides matching TRBD1. The V and J ends lost 1 base and 5 bases, in that order; junction bases with no gene match: 5. The CDR3 has 15 residues. In DNA, the CDR3 is TGTGCCAGCAGTTTAGTTGGACAGGGGCGGACTGAAGCTTTCTTT. This encodes CASSLVGQGRTEAFF.

The V call is TRBV4-1, the J call TRBJ2-7, with D maybe TRBD1 (6 bases). The closer fit of TRBJ2-1 to the DNA end suggests the J call may be wrong. The CDR3 sequence is 16 residues long. Germline V CDR1 and CDR2: MGHRA, YSYEKL. CDR3 DNA sequence: TGCGCCAGCAGCCAAGAGCCACAGGGAGCCTCCTACGAGCAGTTCTTC. Its protein product is CASSQEPQGASYEQFF.

The chain recombines TRBV10-3 with TRBJ2-2; D is undetermined. Germline CDR1 and CDR2: ENHRY and SYGVKD. This CDR3 region has 15 residues. V lost 2 bases, J lost 4 bases, and 11 bases lay in between. The CDR3 sequence is CAISEGEGFTGELFF. The CDR3, as DNA: TGTGCCATCAGTGAGGGTGAAGGGTTCACCGGGGAGCTGTTTTTT.

The chain recombines TRBV10-3 with TRBJ2-4; TRBD2 agrees at 7 bases. The J segment lost 0 bases and the V segment lost 10 bases, leaving 6 bases of the junction unmatched. Germline V gene lookup returns CDR1 ENHRY and CDR2 SYGVKD. The CDR3 runs to 14 residues. The chain's CDR3 is CATSAGLAKNIQYF. The CDR3 DNA reads as TGTGCCACTTCAGCGGGACTAGCCAAAAACATTCAGTACTTC.

Worth noting for this clonotype: A much more abundant neighbour one base away suggests this may be a read error. The genes are TRBV5-1 and TRBJ2-7; TRBD1 might be the D (6 bases). The last part of the DNA fits TRBJ2-5 better; the J call may be wrong. This CDR3 contains 15 residues. The germline V gene has CDR1 SGHRS and CDR2 YFSETQ. For the CDR3, the DNA is TGCGCCAGCAGCTTGGGTACACAGGGTGGAGGGACCCAGTACTTC. This sequence encodes CASSLGTQGGGTQYF.

The chain carries TRBV4-2 and TRBJ2-3; no clear D gene. V was cut by 4 bases and J by 2 bases, with 13 bases left in between. Germline CDR1 LGHNA, CDR2 YNFKEQ. This CDR3 contains 15 residues. The CDR3 spells CASSPVGKYTDTQYF. In DNA form, the CDR3 reads TGTGCCAGCAGCCCAGTTGGCAAATACACAGATACGCAGTATTTT.

The chain has TRBV20-1 and TRBJ2-5; D may be TRBD1 (5 bases). The CDR3 covers 12 residues. V lost 6 bases to trimming and J lost 11 bases, with 19 bases between them. Germline CDR1 is DFQATT and CDR2 is SNEGSKA (reference sequence). The CDR3 DNA reads as TGCAGTGCAAACCCGACAGCCGGTGGGCAGTACTTC. This gives the protein CSANPTAGGQYF.

Only a few counts were recorded for this clonotype. V gene TRBV2 combines with J gene TRBJ2-7, with 11 positions matching TRBD2. There are 14 residues in the CDR3. V trimming: 5 bases; J trimming: 6 bases; junction bases outside the gene matches: 6. Germline lookup yields CDR1 SNHLY and CDR2 FYNNEI. CDR3 residues: CASSSTSGIGEQYF. CDR3 nucleotides: TGTGCCAGCAGTTCGACTAGCGGGATAGGCGAGCAGTACTTC.

This clonotype was detected many times. The gene calls are TRBV20-1 and TRBJ2-1; perhaps TRBD2 as D (5 bases). The V end was cut by 5 bases, the J end by 7 bases, with 15 bases between. The CDR3 has 13 amino acids. Germline V gives CDR1 DFQATT, CDR2 SNEGSKA (reference sequence). The CDR3 region has the DNA TGCAGTGCTGCCCTCCGATGGGAGAATGAGCAGTTCTTC. Its translation is CSAALRWENEQFF.

J is TRBJ2-1 and V is TRBV6-2 or TRBV6-3; 8 bases map to TRBD2. From germline, CDR1 is MNHEY and CDR2 SVGEGT. The CDR3 has 15 amino acids. V shed 6 bases and J 14 bases; nucleotides not matched to a gene: 18. CDR3 coding DNA: TGTGCCAGCAGCAAGAACAGCGGGGGAGTCCCCATCGAGTTCTTC. Encoded protein: CASSKNSGGVPIEFF.

The chain uses TRBV7-8 and TRBJ2-1, with TRBD2 as a possible D gene (6 bases). The CDR3 sequence is 16 residues long. Germline values: CDR1 SGHVS, CDR2 FQNEAQ. Trimming took off 4 bases at V and 0 bases at J, with 13 bases between the two ends. The CDR3 DNA reads TGTGCCAGCAGCTCCCAACTAGCAAGCTCCTACAATGAGCAGTTCTTC. Protein: CASSSQLASSYNEQFF.

This chain links TRBV21-1 with TRBJ2-4; TRBD1 is the table's D call, not checked against the DNA. The J call may not be correct, given that the DNA end is closer to TRBJ2-7. TRBV21-1 is noted as a pseudogene. The CDR3 consists of 15 residues. CDR3 region: CAGDGFRKTTHEQYF. In DNA form, the CDR3 reads TGTGCCGGGGACGGGTTCAGAAAGACCACCCACGAGCAGTACTTC.

This clonotype was seen at least ten times. The chain is built from TRBV7-2 and TRBJ2-1; tentative D call: TRBD2 (6 bases). V was pared by 1 base and J by 0 bases, with 7 bases between. The CDR3 runs 15 residues. Per the germline V gene, CDR1 is SGHTA and CDR2 is FQGNSA. The CDR3 nucleotides are TGTGCCAGCAGCTTAGGGACTAACTCCTACAATGAGCAGTTCTTC. It yields the protein CASSLGTNSYNEQFF.